The 14 T cell receptor beta chains presented below share a single source sample, sequenced in a study of cytomegalovirus exposure and HLA in healthy donors. PCR was performed using 60 Vbeta and 13 Jbeta primers. Only in-frame clones appear in the TCRdb table, and some are missing; sequencing was by immunoSEQ multiplex PCR. There are around 91,000 clones in the sample; around nine tenths occur only once, and approximately 10% lies in the top ten. The material sequenced was PBMCs. Every receptor here comes from a man aged 25 to 40 in good health and CMV-seropositive.

V gene TRBV28 combines with J gene TRBJ2-5; possible D gene TRBD2, 6 bases. Trimming pared 11 bases from V and 11 bases from J, leaving 24 bases between. The CDR3 consists of 13 residues. Germline V gene lookup returns CDR1 MDHEN and CDR2 SYDVKM. CDR3 residues: CAARDGLWGEQYF. For the CDR3, the DNA is TGTGCCGCACGGGACGGGCTATGGGGGGAGCAGTACTTC.

J is TRBJ2-2 and V is TRBV7-3; D might be TRBD2 (6 bases). The germline CDR1 and CDR2 sequences are SGHTA and FQGTGA. There are 17 residues in the CDR3. V lost 2 bases and J 8 bases, leaving 21 bases between the germline ends. The CDR3 sequence: CASSLSNLAAWGGELFF. CDR3 nucleotides: TGTGCCAGCAGCTTATCCAACTTAGCGGCTTGGGGTGGGGAGCTGTTTTTT. Full variable domain (rest looked up from reference TRBV7-3 and TRBJ2-2): GAGVSQTPSNKVTEKGKYVELRCDPISGHTALYWYRQSLGQGPEFLIYFQGTGAADDSGLPNDRFFAVRPEGSVSTLKIQRTERGDSAVYLCASSLSNLAAWGGELFFGEGSRLTVL.

V usage is TRBV5-6 and J usage is TRBJ2-7; 14 nucleotides line up with TRBD2. This CDR3 contains 17 residues. The J segment lost 7 bases and the V segment lost 4 bases, leaving 13 bases of the junction unmatched. Germline CDR1 reads SGHDT; CDR2 reads YYEEEE. This CDR3 is CASSPIGTSGSSREQYF. DNA for the CDR3: TGTGCCAGCAGCCCGATCGGGACTAGCGGGAGTTCTCGGGAGCAGTACTTC.

CDR3 region: CAWSGKLASGELFF. The CDR3 DNA reads TGTGCCTGGAGTGGAAAACTAGCGTCCGGGGAGCTGTTTTTT. The chain carries TRBV30 and TRBJ2-2, with 7 bases identical to TRBD2. Looked up from germline, CDR1 is GTSNPN and CDR2 is SVGIG (reference sequence). The CDR3 consists of 14 residues. J was trimmed by 6 bases and V by 1 base; bases with no gene match: 5.

V gene TRBV5-4 combines with J gene TRBJ2-7; 13 bases map to TRBD2. Germline CDR1 is SGHNT and CDR2 is YYREEE (reference sequence). J was trimmed by 4 bases and V by 4 bases; bases with no gene match: 5. The CDR3 sequence is 15 residues long. CDR3: CASSPGLAGLYEQYF. CDR3 nucleotides: TGTGCCAGCAGCCCGGGACTAGCGGGACTATACGAGCAGTACTTC.

The gene calls are TRBV28 and TRBJ2-1; tentatively, D is TRBD1 (6 bases). The V and J ends lost 2 bases and 2 bases respectively, with 13 bases between them. The germline gives CDR1 MDHEN, CDR2 SYDVKM. The CDR3 is 16 residues long. CDR3 DNA sequence: TGTGCCAGCAGTTTACAGCAGGGGATCCCCTACAATGAGCAGTTCTTC. Amino acids: CASSLQQGIPYNEQFF.

This chain links TRBV7-8 with TRBJ2-2; 7 bases agree with TRBD1. Looked up from germline, CDR1 is SGHVS and CDR2 is FQNEAQ. The ends lost 5 bases at V and 9 bases at J; junction bases unmatched: 15. CDR3 length equals 16 residues. The DNA of the CDR3 is TGTGCCAGCAGCCCGGACAGGCGCTTCGTTATCAGGGAGCTGTTTTTT. Protein: CASSPDRRFVIRELFF.

V usage is TRBV5-1 and J usage is TRBJ2-2; TRBD2 aligns across 10 bases. CDR3 length equals 18 residues. V dropped 0 bases and J dropped 4; count of bases not matched to a gene: 9. CDR1 is SGHRS and CDR2 is YFSETQ in the germline V gene. CDR3 loop: CASSLGLAGVRSTGELFF. CDR3 coding DNA: TGCGCCAGCAGCTTGGGGCTAGCGGGAGTAAGAAGCACCGGGGAGCTGTTTTTT.

V gene TRBV2 combines with J gene TRBJ2-2, with D possibly being TRBD2 (7 bases). With 6 bases removed from V and 5 bases from J, the gap between germline ends came to 10 bases. The CDR3 extends over 13 amino acids. From germline, CDR1 is SNHLY and CDR2 FYNNEI. The CDR3 reads CASREGGTGELFF. In nucleotides, the CDR3 is TGTGCCAGCAGGGAGGGGGGGACCGGGGAGCTGTTTTTT.

Regarding this clone: The same CDR3 arises from other DNA sequences in this sample as well. The chain joins TRBV7-8 to TRBJ2-3; TRBD2 matches at 9 bases. Trimming took 4 bases from V and 6 from J; bases not matched to a gene: 8. Looked up from germline, CDR1 is SGHVS and CDR2 is FQNEAQ. The length of the CDR3 is 15 residues. The CDR3 nucleotides are TGTGCCAGCAGCTCGTTAGCGGGAGCGGGGGATACGCAGTATTTT. It is translated as CASSSLAGAGDTQYF.

The J gene is TRBJ2-1, the V gene TRBV29-1, with a possible D match to TRBD1 (5 bases). V was pared by 3 bases and J by 6 bases, with 12 bases between. The germline gives CDR1 SQVTM, CDR2 ANQGSEA. This CDR3 region has 13 residues. In nucleotides, the CDR3 is TGCAGCGTTGAGAGAACAGGCGCCAATGAGCAGTTCTTC. Protein: CSVERTGANEQFF.

This chain links TRBV18 with TRBJ2-7; D unclear. CDR1 KGHSH and CDR2 LQKENI come from the germline V gene. The CDR3 is 13 residues long. Trimming cost V 6 bases and J 4 bases, with 13 bases left between them. The CDR3 here is CASSPLGTYEQYF. CDR3 bases: TGTGCCAGCTCCCCTCTTGGCACATACGAGCAGTACTTC.

V usage is TRBV10-2 and J usage is TRBJ2-2; no clear D gene. Trimming took 7 bases from V and 5 from J, leaving 14 bases between them. This CDR3 spans 14 amino acids. Germline CDR1 reads WSHSY; CDR2 reads SAAADI. The CDR3 DNA follows: TGCGCCAGCAACCCGAAGACACGGACCGGGGAGCTGTTTTTT. As protein: CASNPKTRTGELFF.

This clone was seen only once. This chain joins TRBV11-2 and TRBJ1-2; D call uncertain. The CDR3 sequence is 13 residues long. The germline V gene encodes CDR1 SGHAT and CDR2 FQNNGV. V was clipped by 5 bases and J by 2 bases, with 9 bases between them. CDR3 residues: CASSRDANYGYTF. The CDR3 DNA reads TGTGCCAGCAGCCGAGATGCCAACTATGGCTACACCTTC.